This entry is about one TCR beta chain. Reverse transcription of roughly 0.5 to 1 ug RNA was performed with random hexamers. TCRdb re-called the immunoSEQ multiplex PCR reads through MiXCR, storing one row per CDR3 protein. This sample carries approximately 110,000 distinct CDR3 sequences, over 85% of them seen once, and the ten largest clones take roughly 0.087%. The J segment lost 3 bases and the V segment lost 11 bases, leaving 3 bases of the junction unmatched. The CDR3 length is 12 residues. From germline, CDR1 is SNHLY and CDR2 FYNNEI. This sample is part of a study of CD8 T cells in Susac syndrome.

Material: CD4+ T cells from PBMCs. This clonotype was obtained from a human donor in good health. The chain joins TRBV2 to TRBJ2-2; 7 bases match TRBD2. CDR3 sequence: CAVGGDTGELFF. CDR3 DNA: TGTGCCGTGGGAGGGGACACCGGGGAGCTGTTTTTT.